The next 14 T cell receptor beta chains were all read from a single sample in a study of T cell repertoires and HLA-DP antigens. After roughly 2 weeks, CD4+ cells were restimulated 20 to 30 h with the same allogeneic DPB1. Stimulation used HeLa cells expressing transduced HLA-DPA1/DPB1, HLA-DM, invariant chain and CD80. Clones were sequenced by immunoSEQ multiplex PCR, and TCRdb holds only the in-frame ones, with some missing. The data hold roughly 2,000 clones, with over 65% observed a single time. Sample: CD137- CD4+ T cells from cultured PBMCs. These receptors all stem from a man aged 50 to 60 in good health and CMV-seronegative.

This rearrangement joins TRBV20-1 to TRBJ2-4, with D possibly matching TRBD1 (5 bases). V gave up 5 bases and J gave up 7 bases, with 9 bases separating them. This CDR3 contains 11 residues. Germline CDR1 DFQATT, CDR2 SNEGSKA (reference sequence). This chain's CDR3 is CSAERQNIQYF. The CDR3 DNA follows: TGCAGTGCTGAAAGACAGAACATTCAGTACTTC.

CDR3 nucleotides: TGTGCCAGCAGCCGAGGGGAGGGTTCAATGAACACTGAAGCTTTCTTT. This translates into CASSRGEGSMNTEAFF. The gene calls are TRBV5-4 and TRBJ1-1; D might be TRBD1 (5 bases). Per germline, CDR1 SGHNT and CDR2 YYREEE (reference sequence). V gave up 4 bases and J gave up 0 bases, with 16 bases separating them. The CDR3 consists of 16 residues.

Only one count was recorded for this clone. The chain employs TRBV5-1 and TRBJ2-5; possibly TRBD1 for D (5 bases). This CDR3 is 12 amino acids long. Germline CDR1 SGHRS, CDR2 YFSETQ. The V and J ends lost 7 bases and 13 bases respectively, with 20 bases between them. CDR3 sequence reads: CASYGRGTPWYF. Written as DNA, the CDR3 is TGCGCCAGCTACGGTAGGGGAACCCCGTGGTACTTC.

This clone came up once. The chain employs TRBV11-2 and TRBJ2-1, with 9 bases identical to TRBD2. Unmatched junction bases numbered 6, after V lost 4 bases and J lost 5 bases. This CDR3 is 15 amino acids long. Germline CDR1 and CDR2: SGHAT and FQNNGV. This CDR3 reads CASSSLAGRDNEQFF. CDR3 DNA: TGTGCCAGCAGCTCTCTAGCGGGACGGGACAATGAGCAGTTCTTC.

This chain connects TRBV19 to TRBJ2-7; 10 bases are a match to TRBD2. This CDR3 spans 14 amino acids. Germline V CDR1 and CDR2: LNHDA, SQIVND (reference sequence). Trimming removed 5 bases from V and 4 bases from J; junction bases left unmatched: 5. CDR3 coding DNA: TGTGCCAGTAGTCCAACTAGCGGGATGTACGAGCAGTACTTC. Its protein product is CASSPTSGMYEQYF.

This chain joins TRBV2 and TRBJ2-5, with 9 positions matching TRBD2. Looked up from germline, CDR1 is SNHLY and CDR2 is FYNNEI. CDR3 length: 16 residues. V lost 5 bases, J lost 9 bases, and 16 bases stayed unmatched. CDR3 in amino acids: CASSPEDGSGSLAQYF. As DNA, the CDR3 is TGTGCCAGCAGTCCGGAGGATGGTAGCGGGAGTTTGGCCCAGTACTTC.

The chain couples TRBV7-2 to TRBJ1-2, with unresolved D. V lost 7 bases and J 5 bases, leaving 20 bases between the germline ends. Germline loops: CDR1 SGHTA, CDR2 FQGNSA. The CDR3 covers 15 residues. The CDR3, as DNA: TGTGCCAGCACACAAGCAGGCAGGATTAGATATGGCTACACCTTC. Residues: CASTQAGRIRYGYTF.

The table lists this clone with a count of one. The chain employs TRBV28 and TRBJ1-2, with 9 bases that match TRBD1. The trim removed 6 bases at V and 0 bases at J, leaving 2 bases unmatched. This CDR3 comprises 14 residues. Germline CDR1 MDHEN, CDR2 SYDVKM. For the CDR3, the DNA is TGTGCCAGCAGGACAGGGGGAGCTAACTATGGCTACACCTTC. Translated: CASRTGGANYGYTF.

The CDR3 region has the DNA TGTGCCAGCAGCTTGGGAACGAATCAGCCCCAGCATTTT. Translating gives CASSLGTNQPQHF. The chain uses TRBV7-3 and TRBJ1-5; the D is unclear. Trimming pared 3 bases from V and 4 bases from J, leaving 7 bases between. The CDR3 is 13 amino acids. The germline CDR1 and CDR2 sequences are SGHTA and FQGTGA.

The J gene is TRBJ2-3, the V gene TRBV19; 11 positions match TRBD1. After removal of 4 bases from V and 6 bases from J, the junction contained 12 bases not matched to a gene. Germline lookup yields CDR1 LNHDA and CDR2 SQIVND (reference sequence). The CDR3 is 17 amino acids. The CDR3 DNA sequence: TGTGCCAGTAGTAACCTCCTTGGACAGGGGGCGTCGGATACGCAGTATTTT. Translating gives CASSNLLGQGASDTQYF.

The chain combines TRBV10-2 with TRBJ1-2; 7 nucleotides line up with TRBD1. Germline CDR1 is WSHSY and CDR2 is SAAADI. Germline trimming cut 6 bases from V and 3 bases from J; bases unmatched to any gene: 4. The CDR3 is 13 amino acids. The CDR3 DNA sequence: TGCGCCAGCAGCCTAACAGGGGACTATGGCTACACCTTC. This gives the protein CASSLTGDYGYTF.

The chain links TRBV30 to TRBJ1-4; a weak D match, TRBD1 (6 bases). Trimming left V 5 bases short and J 6 bases short, with 13 bases between. Germline V gene data show CDR1 as GTSNPN and CDR2 as SVGIG (reference sequence). The CDR3 is 13 residues long. The CDR3 spells CAWVDRYHEKLFF. The CDR3 region has the DNA TGTGCCTGGGTAGACAGGTACCATGAAAAACTGTTTTTT.

This chain connects TRBV11-2 to TRBJ2-3; D is uncertain. The CDR3 totals 15 residues. CDR1 is SGHAT and CDR2 is FQNNGV in the germline V gene. Trimming removed 1 base from V and 0 bases from J, with 8 bases in between. In DNA form, the CDR3 reads TGTGCCAGCAGCTTAGTAGGCGGTAGCACAGATACGCAGTATTTT. Translated: CASSLVGGSTDTQYF.

The CDR3 sequence is CASRSKVGSQNTEAFF. Here the CDR3 DNA reads TGTGCCAGCAGATCTAAGGTTGGCTCTCAGAACACTGAAGCTTTCTTT. The chain uses TRBV7-9 and TRBJ1-1, with D unresolved. The V end was cut by 6 bases, the J end by 1 base, with 18 bases between. CDR1 is SEHNR, CDR2 FQNEAQ, per germline (reference sequence). This CDR3 has 16 amino acids.